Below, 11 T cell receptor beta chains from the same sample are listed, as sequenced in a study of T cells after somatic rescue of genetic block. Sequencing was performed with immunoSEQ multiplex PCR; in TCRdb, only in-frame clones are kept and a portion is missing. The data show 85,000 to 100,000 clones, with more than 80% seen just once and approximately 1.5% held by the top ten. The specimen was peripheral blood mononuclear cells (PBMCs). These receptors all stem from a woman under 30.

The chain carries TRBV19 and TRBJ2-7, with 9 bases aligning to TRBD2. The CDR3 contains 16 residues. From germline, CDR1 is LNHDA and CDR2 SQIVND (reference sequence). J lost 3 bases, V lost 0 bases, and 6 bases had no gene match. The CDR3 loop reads CASSIEGSGSYYEQYF. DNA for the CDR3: TGTGCCAGTAGTATAGAGGGTAGCGGGAGTTACTACGAGCAGTACTTC.

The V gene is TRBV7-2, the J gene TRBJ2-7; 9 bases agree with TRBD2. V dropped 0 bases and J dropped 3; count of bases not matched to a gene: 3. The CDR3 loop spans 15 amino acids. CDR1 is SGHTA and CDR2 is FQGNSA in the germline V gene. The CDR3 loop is CASSLAASGVYEQYF. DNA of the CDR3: TGTGCCAGCAGCTTAGCGGCTAGCGGGGTCTACGAGCAGTACTTC. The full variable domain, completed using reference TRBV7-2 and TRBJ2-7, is GAGVSQSPSNKVTEKGKDVELRCDPISGHTALYWYRQSLGQGLEFLIYFQGNSAPDKSGLPSDRFSAERTGGSVSTLTIQRTQQEDSAVYLCASSLAASGVYEQYFGPGTRLTVT.

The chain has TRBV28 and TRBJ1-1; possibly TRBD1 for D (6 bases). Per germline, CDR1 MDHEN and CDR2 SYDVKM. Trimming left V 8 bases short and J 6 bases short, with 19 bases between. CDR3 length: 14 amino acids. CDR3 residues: CASHLNRDIPEAFF. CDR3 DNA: TGTGCCAGCCACCTCAATCGGGACATCCCTGAAGCTTTCTTT.

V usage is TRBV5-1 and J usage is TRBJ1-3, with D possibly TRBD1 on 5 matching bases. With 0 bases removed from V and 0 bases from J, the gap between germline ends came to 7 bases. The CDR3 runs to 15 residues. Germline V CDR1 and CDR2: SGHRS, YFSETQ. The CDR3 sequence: CASSLEGASGNTIYF. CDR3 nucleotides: TGCGCCAGCAGCTTGGAAGGGGCCTCTGGAAACACCATATATTTT.

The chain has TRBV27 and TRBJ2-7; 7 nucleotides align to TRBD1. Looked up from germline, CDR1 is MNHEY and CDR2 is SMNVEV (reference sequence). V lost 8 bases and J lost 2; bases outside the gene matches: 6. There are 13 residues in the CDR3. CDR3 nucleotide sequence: TGTGCCAGCCAGACAGGGTACACCTACGAGCAGTACTTC. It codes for CASQTGYTYEQYF.

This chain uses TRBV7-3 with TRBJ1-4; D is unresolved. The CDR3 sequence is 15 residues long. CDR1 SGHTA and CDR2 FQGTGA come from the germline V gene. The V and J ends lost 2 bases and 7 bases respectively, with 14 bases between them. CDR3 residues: CASSLWRTECEKLFF. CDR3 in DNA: TGTGCCAGCAGCTTATGGCGGACGGAGTGTGAAAAACTGTTTTTT.

CDR3 protein: CASSPLRGDNEQFF. The CDR3 nucleotides are TGTGCCAGCAGCCCCCTGCGGGGGGACAATGAGCAGTTCTTC. J is TRBJ2-1 and V is TRBV6-5; 8 bases align to TRBD2. CDR1 is MNHEY and CDR2 is SVGAGI in the germline V gene. This CDR3 comprises 14 residues. V shed 6 bases and J 5 bases; nucleotides not matched to a gene: 6.

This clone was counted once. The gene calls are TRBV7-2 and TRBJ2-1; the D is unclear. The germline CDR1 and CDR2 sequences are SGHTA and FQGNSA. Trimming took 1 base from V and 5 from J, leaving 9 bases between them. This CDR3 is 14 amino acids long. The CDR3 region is CASSLVSSHNEQFF. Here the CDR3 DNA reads TGTGCCAGCAGCTTAGTAAGTTCCCACAATGAGCAGTTCTTC.

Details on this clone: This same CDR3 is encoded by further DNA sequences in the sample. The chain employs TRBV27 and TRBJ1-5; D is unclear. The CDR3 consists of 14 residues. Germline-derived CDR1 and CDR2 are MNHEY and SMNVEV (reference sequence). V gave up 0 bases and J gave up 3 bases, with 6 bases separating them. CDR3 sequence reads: CASSLSGYNQPQHF. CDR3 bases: TGTGCCAGCAGTTTATCTGGCTACAATCAGCCCCAGCATTTT.

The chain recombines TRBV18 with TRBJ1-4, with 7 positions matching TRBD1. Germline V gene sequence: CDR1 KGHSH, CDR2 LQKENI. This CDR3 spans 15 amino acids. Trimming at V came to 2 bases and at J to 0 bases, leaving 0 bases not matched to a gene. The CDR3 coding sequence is TGTGCCAGCTCACCAACAGGGGCAACTAATGAAAAACTGTTTTTT. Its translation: CASSPTGATNEKLFF.

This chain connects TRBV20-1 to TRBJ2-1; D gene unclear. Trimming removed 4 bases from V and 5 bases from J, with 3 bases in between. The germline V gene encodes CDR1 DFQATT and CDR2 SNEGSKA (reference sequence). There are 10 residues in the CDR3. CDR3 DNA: TGCAGTGCTACCGACAATGAGCAGTTCTTC. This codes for CSATDNEQFF.